These T cell receptor beta chains were read from a single sample in a study of cytomegalovirus exposure and HLA in healthy donors. Assay: immunoSEQ multiplex PCR; the TCRdb copy retains only in-frame clones and omits some. The table has more than 95,000 clones, approximately 86% seen once. Sequencing input: PBMCs. These receptors all come from a man younger than 35 in good health and CMV-seropositive. Each CDR3 is given with its conserved first and last residue. D genes are given only for firm matches. Size tells how often a clone was seen (once, few, many) or the class of an expanded clone, and some rows leave it out.

cdr3_length j_call v_call clone_size d_call cdr3_nt cdr3_aa
13 TRBJ2-7 TRBV2 - - TGTGCCAGCACGCGCGGGGGCTTCTACGAGCAGTACTTC CASTRGGFYEQYF
12 TRBJ1-1 TRBV29-1 - TRBD1 TGCAGCGTTAGGACAGGCCGCACTGAAGCTTTCTTT CSVRTGRTEAFF
14 TRBJ1-2 TRBV5-1 - - TGCGCCAGCAGCTTGCACACCACTAACTATGGCTACACCTTC CASSLHTTNYGYTF
17 TRBJ1-1 TRBV5-6 - TRBD1 TGTGCCAGCAGCTTGGACAGGGGTTTATCGCAGAACACTGAAGCTTTCTTT CASSLDRGLSQNTEAFF
16 TRBJ2-7 TRBV7-9 - - TGTGCCAGCAGCTTAGGCCCTGGACTGAACGGCTACGAGCAGTACTTC CASSLGPGLNGYEQYF
12 TRBJ2-1 TRBV12-5 - - TGTGCTAGTGGTTTGTTAGTATATGAGCAGTTCTTC CASGLLVYEQFF
10 TRBJ2-7 TRBV20-1 - - TGCAGTGCTCTTTCCTACGAGCAGTACTTC CSALSYEQYF
12 TRBJ2-7 TRBV7-9 medium-sized - TGTGCCAGCAGCTTAGCAGGGGCCGAGCAGTACTTC CASSLAGAEQYF
14 TRBJ1-5 TRBV21-1 - - TGTGCCAGCAGCAAAGGCAGGGCCCACGGGCCCCAGCATTTT CASSKGRAHGPQHF
12 TRBJ2-7 TRBV19 - - TGTGCCAGTAGTATCACCGGAGGCGAGCAGTACTTC CASSITGGEQYF
15 TRBJ1-2 TRBV7-2 - TRBD1 TGTGCCAGCAGCGCCTTACAGGGGGCTTTGGGTGGCTACACCTTC CASSALQGALGGYTF
13 TRBJ1-5 TRBV5-1 - - TGCGCCAGCAGCTTCGAGAGCAATCAGCCCCAGCATTTT CASSFESNQPQHF
14 TRBJ1-2 TRBV6-5 - - TGTGCCAGCAGTTCAGGACAGAAACTATATGGCTACACCTTC CASSSGQKLYGYTF
19 TRBJ2-6 TRBV2 - TRBD1 TGTGCCAGCAGTCGACAGGACAGGGGGGAAGACTCTGGGGCCAACGTCCTGACTTTC CASSRQDRGEDSGANVLTF
19 TRBJ1-6 TRBV13 - TRBD1 TGTGCCAGCAGCTCGACCGCCGTACAGGGGCTTCGGGTGGCCGCACCCCTCCACTTT CASSSTAVQGLRVAAPLHF
14 TRBJ1-2 TRBV7-8 - - TGTGCCAGCAGCTTAAGTGAGACAAGCTATGGCTACACCTTC CASSLSETSYGYTF
15 TRBJ1-1 TRBV2 - - TGTGCCAGCACCCCACCCGGGACACAGAACACTGAAGCTTTCTTT CASTPPGTQNTEAFF
15 TRBJ1-1 TRBV28 - TRBD1 TGTGCCAGCAGACCCCCCGACAGGGAGAACACTGAAGCTTTCTTT CASRPPDRENTEAFF
13 TRBJ1-4 TRBV5-6 - TRBD1 TGTGCCAGCAGCACGGGGACAGGTCCCAAACTGTTTTTT CASSTGTGPKLFF
15 TRBJ2-5 TRBV9 once - TGTGCCAGCAGCGGCACCGGGGGAACACAAGAGACCCAGTACTTC CASSGTGGTQETQYF
16 TRBJ2-1 TRBV5-4 - - TGTGCCAGCAGAGCAGGTTCCGGTCTCTCCTACAATGAGCAGTTCTTC CASRAGSGLSYNEQFF
15 TRBJ2-2 TRBV5-1 - - TGCGCCAGCAGCTGGCGGGACAGCCTGGGCGGGGAGCTGTTTTTT CASSWRDSLGGELFF
17 TRBJ2-3 TRBV10-3 - TRBD2 TGTGCCATCAGTGAGATGGTTATGAGCGGGGGGTTTTATACGCAGTATTTT CAISEMVMSGGFYTQYF
13 TRBJ1-6 TRBV5-6 few - TGTGCCAGCAGCTTTCAGGGGAATTCACCCCTCCACTTT CASSFQGNSPLHF
15 TRBJ1-1 TRBV9 - TRBD1 TGTGCCAGCAGCGCATCGGACAGGGAGTGGGGGGAAGCTTTCTTT CASSASDREWGEAFF
16 TRBJ1-3 TRBV19 - TRBD1 TGTGCCAGTAGCTCCGGGACAGGGGTAGCTGGAAACACCATATATTTT CASSSGTGVAGNTIYF
18 TRBJ1-6 TRBV4-3 once - TGCGCCAGCAGCCAGAGATACGGACAGCCCGCGACTAATTCACCCCTCCACTTT CASSQRYGQPATNSPLHF